These 18 T cell receptor beta chains came from one sample sequenced in a study of early T cells in non-severe SARS-CoV-2 infection. TCRdb processed the 5' RACE reads anew with MiXCR; each CDR3 protein has one entry. The sample has roughly 60,000 distinct CDR3 sequences, about 10% seen once. The sequencing used whole blood, collected at baseline. The receptors were gathered from an adult who was a healthcare worker with PCR-confirmed SARS-CoV-2 infection or an uninfected control (not recorded which).

This clonotype has ten or more counts. This rearrangement joins TRBV6-4 to TRBJ1-1; the match to TRBD1 covers 7 bases. The V segment lost 3 bases and the J segment 3 bases; nucleotides outside the gene matches: 4. From germline, CDR1 is MRHNA and CDR2 SNTAGT. This CDR3 has 14 residues. CDR3 sequence reads: CASSEETGHTEAFF. For the CDR3, the DNA is TGTGCCAGCAGTGAAGAGACAGGGCACACTGAAGCTTTCTTT.

The sample holds a few counts of this clonotype. The germline gene is not matched at one end of the junction; a read error may be the cause. CDR3 amino acids: CASSHRVGELFF. CDR3 nucleotide sequence: TGTGCTAGCAGCCACAGGGTCGGGGAGCTGTTTTTT. The chain joins TRBV7-7 to TRBJ2-2; tentative D call: TRBD1 (6 bases). The CDR3 is made up of 12 amino acids. CDR1 and CDR2 (germline): SSHAT, FNYEAQ (reference sequence).

In this sample, this clonotype turned up a few times. This chain uses TRBV20-1 with TRBJ2-3; D is undetermined. V was shortened by 4 bases and J by 3 bases, with 5 bases between the two germline ends. The CDR3 is 11 amino acids. Germline loops: CDR1 DFQATT, CDR2 SNEGSKA (reference sequence). The CDR3 nucleotides read TGCAGTGCTAAGACTACAGATACGCAGTATTTT. Its translation is CSAKTTDTQYF.

This clonotype has at least ten counts. The chain carries TRBV29-1 and TRBJ2-1; D remains unclear. V dropped 0 bases and J dropped 6 bases, with 6 bases sitting between them. Germline CDR1 SQVTM, CDR2 ANQGSEA. The CDR3 consists of 12 residues. In nucleotides, the CDR3 is TGCAGCGTTGAAGATGTAAGCAATGAGCAGTTCTTC. Translated, it gives CSVEDVSNEQFF.

V usage is TRBV7-3 and J usage is TRBJ2-2; D ambiguous. The CDR3 runs 13 residues. Germline V gives CDR1 SGHTA, CDR2 FQGTGA. V was clipped by 5 bases and J by 6 bases, with 10 bases between them. Here the CDR3 DNA reads TGTGCCAGCAGCCTAAACTACGCCGGGGAGCTGTTTTTT. It translates to CASSLNYAGELFF. The whole variable domain, filled in from reference TRBV7-3 and TRBJ2-2, reads GAGVSQTPSNKVTEKGKYVELRCDPISGHTALYWYRQSLGQGPEFLIYFQGTGAADDSGLPNDRFFAVRPEGSVSTLKIQRTERGDSAVYLCASSLNYAGELFFGEGSRLTVL.

The chain couples TRBV7-2 to TRBJ1-1, with D hard to call. V was cut by 2 bases and J by 4 bases, with 8 bases left in between. Germline V gene sequence: CDR1 SGHTA, CDR2 FQGNSA. This CDR3 region has 13 residues. CDR3 in DNA: TGTGCCAGCAGCTTAAGAGTGGTCACTGAAGCTTTCTTT. Protein product: CASSLRVVTEAFF. The variable domain in full, with the rest retrieved from reference TRBV7-2 and TRBJ1-1, is GAGVSQSPSNKVTEKGKDVELRCDPISGHTALYWYRQSLGQGLEFLIYFQGNSAPDKSGLPSDRFSAERTGGSVSTLTIQRTQQEDSAVYLCASSLRVVTEAFFGQGTRLTVV.

The chain links TRBV7-9 to TRBJ2-1; 7 nucleotides agree with TRBD2. V was pared by 5 bases and J by 7 bases, with 2 bases of the junction left unmatched. The germline CDR1 and CDR2 sequences are SEHNR and FQNEAQ (reference sequence). The CDR3 has 12 residues. The CDR3, as DNA: TGTGCCAGCAGCGTGGGACTAAATGAGCAGTTCTTC. Translating it yields CASSVGLNEQFF.

CDR3 DNA sequence: TGTGCCACCAGGGCGACAGGGGGCTATTCACCCCTCCACTTT. It codes for CATRATGGYSPLHF. This chain joins TRBV15 and TRBJ1-6; TRBD1 agrees at 10 bases. The ends lost 6 bases at V and 8 bases at J; junction bases unmatched: 4. CDR1 and CDR2 (germline): LNHNV, YYDKDF (reference sequence). This CDR3 has 14 amino acids.

The chain couples TRBV7-9 to TRBJ2-3; D may be TRBD2 (5 bases). This CDR3 comprises 14 residues. The V gene lost 6 bases and the J gene lost 5 bases, with 15 bases spanning the gap. The V gene's germline CDR1 is SEHNR and CDR2 FQNEAQ (reference sequence). The CDR3 here is CASRQLEERDTQYF. In DNA, the CDR3 is TGTGCCAGCAGGCAACTAGAGGAGCGAGATACGCAGTATTTT.

The V gene is TRBV7-8, the J gene TRBJ2-5; possible D gene TRBD2, 6 bases. This CDR3 is 15 amino acids long. Trimming pared 1 base from V and 2 bases from J, leaving 11 bases between. The germline gives CDR1 SGHVS, CDR2 FQNEAQ. The DNA for the CDR3 is TGTGCCAGCAGCTTAGGTCGGGGGAGTCAAGAGACCCAGTACTTC. Protein: CASSLGRGSQETQYF.

This clonotype showed up just a few times. The V and J genes are TRBV20-1 and TRBJ2-5; TRBD2 matches at 13 bases. This CDR3 has 17 residues. Trimming removed 4 bases from V and 2 bases from J; junction bases left unmatched: 10. Germline loops: CDR1 DFQATT, CDR2 SNEGSKA (reference sequence). The CDR3 DNA reads TGCAGTGCTAACCCGGGACTAGCGGGGATAGATCAAGAGACCCAGTACTTC. Its protein product is CSANPGLAGIDQETQYF.

This clonotype was observed a few times. The chain recombines TRBV7-2 with TRBJ1-5, with D tentatively TRBD1 (5 bases). The V gene's germline CDR1 is SGHTA and CDR2 FQGNSA. V dropped 5 bases and J dropped 4 bases, with 9 bases sitting between them. The CDR3 runs to 13 residues. The chain's CDR3 is CASSEGRNQPQHF. In DNA, the CDR3 is TGTGCCAGCAGCGAGGGACGGAATCAGCCCCAGCATTTT.

This clonotype was counted between two and nine times. A junction end diverges from the germline sequence, so it may reflect a read error. The CDR3 protein is CVSSELVGGYTF. The CDR3 DNA reads as TGTGTCAGCAGTGAATTAGTGGGTGGCTACACCTTC. The gene calls are TRBV25-1 and TRBJ1-2; D call uncertain. Germline V lookup: CDR1 MGHDK, CDR2 SYGVNS. This CDR3 spans 12 amino acids.

The genes are TRBV30 and TRBJ1-3, with TRBD1 matching 7 bases. The CDR3 length is 14 residues. The V gene's germline CDR1 is GTSNPN and CDR2 SVGIG (reference sequence). V was clipped by 4 bases and J by 3 bases; unmatched bases: 6. This CDR3 is CAWTQTGIGNTIYF. The CDR3 nucleotides are TGTGCCTGGACCCAGACAGGGATTGGAAACACCATATATTTT.

The chain uses TRBV20-1 and TRBJ2-2; TRBD2 aligns across 13 bases. The germline V gene encodes CDR1 DFQATT and CDR2 SNEGSKA (reference sequence). The ends lost 6 bases at V and 4 bases at J; junction bases unmatched: 8. CDR3 length: 16 amino acids. As DNA, the CDR3 is TGCAGTGCATTCACAGGGACTAGCGGGGTCACCGGGGAGCTGTTTTTT. Protein: CSAFTGTSGVTGELFF.

This clonotype came up many times. J is TRBJ2-1 and V is TRBV12-3 or TRBV12-4; the D gene is possibly TRBD1 (6 bases). CDR3 size: 17 residues. Deletions cut 9 bases from V and 9 bases from J, with 30 bases between. CDR3 region: CASTGTQGLHFAVEQFF. The CDR3 DNA reads as TGTGCCAGTACCGGGACCCAGGGGCTCCATTTCGCGGTTGAGCAGTTCTTC.

The chain recombines TRBV11-2 with TRBJ2-4; D assignment may be TRBD1 or TRBD2 (6 bases each). The CDR3 has 17 amino acids. V lost 6 bases and J lost 0, with 18 bases in between. The V gene's germline CDR1 is SGHAT and CDR2 FQNNGV. CDR3 DNA: TGTGCCAGCAGAAACAAAAAGGGGGGACTAGCCAAAAACATTCAGTACTTC. It yields the protein CASRNKKGGLAKNIQYF.

There are many counts of this clonotype. The rearrangement uses TRBV6-4 and TRBJ2-1, with TRBD2 matching 11 bases. Per germline, CDR1 MRHNA and CDR2 SNTAGT. V shed 0 bases and J 4 bases; nucleotides not matched to a gene: 2. This CDR3 region has 16 residues. The CDR3 nucleotides read TGTGCCAGCAGTGACTCGACTAGCGGGGCTTACAATGAGCAGTTCTTC. It codes for CASSDSTSGAYNEQFF.